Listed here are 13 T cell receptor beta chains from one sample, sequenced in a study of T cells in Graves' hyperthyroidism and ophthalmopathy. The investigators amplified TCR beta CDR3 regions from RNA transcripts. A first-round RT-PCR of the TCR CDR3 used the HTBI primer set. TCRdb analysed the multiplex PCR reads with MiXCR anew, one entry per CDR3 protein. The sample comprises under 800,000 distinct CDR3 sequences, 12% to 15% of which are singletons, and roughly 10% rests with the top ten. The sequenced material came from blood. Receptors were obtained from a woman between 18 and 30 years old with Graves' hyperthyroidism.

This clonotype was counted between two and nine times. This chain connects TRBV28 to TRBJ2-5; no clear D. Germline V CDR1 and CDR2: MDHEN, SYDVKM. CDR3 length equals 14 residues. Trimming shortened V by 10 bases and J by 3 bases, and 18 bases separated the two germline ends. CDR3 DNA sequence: TGTGCCACCTCCCTCTTGGACGGAGAAGAGACCCAGTACTTC. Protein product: CATSLLDGEETQYF.

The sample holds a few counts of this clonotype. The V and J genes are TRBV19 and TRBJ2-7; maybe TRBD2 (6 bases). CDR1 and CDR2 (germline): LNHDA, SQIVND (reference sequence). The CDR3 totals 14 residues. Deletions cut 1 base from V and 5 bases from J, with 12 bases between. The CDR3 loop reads CASSIVAGPDEQYF. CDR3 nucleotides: TGTGCCAGTAGTATAGTGGCGGGGCCCGACGAGCAGTACTTC.

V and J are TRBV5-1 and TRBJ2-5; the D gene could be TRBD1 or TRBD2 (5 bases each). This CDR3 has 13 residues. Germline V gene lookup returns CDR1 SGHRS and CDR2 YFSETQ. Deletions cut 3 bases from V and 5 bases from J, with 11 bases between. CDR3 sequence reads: CASSWDGTETQYF. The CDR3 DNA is TGCGCCAGCAGCTGGGACGGGACCGAGACCCAGTACTTC.

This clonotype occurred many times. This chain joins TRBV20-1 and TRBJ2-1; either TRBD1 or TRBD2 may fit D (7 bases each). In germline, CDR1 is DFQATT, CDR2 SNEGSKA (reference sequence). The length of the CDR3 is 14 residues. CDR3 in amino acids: CNPQGGSSYNEQFF. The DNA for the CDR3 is TGCAATCCCCAGGGGGGGAGCTCCTACAATGAGCAGTTCTTC.

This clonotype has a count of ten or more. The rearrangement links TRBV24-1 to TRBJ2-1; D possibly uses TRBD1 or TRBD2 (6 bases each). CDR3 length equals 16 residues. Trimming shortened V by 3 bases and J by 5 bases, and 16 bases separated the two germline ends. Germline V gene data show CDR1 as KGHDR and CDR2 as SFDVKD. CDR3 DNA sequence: TGTGCCACCAGTGATCGGGGGCGGTTGACACACAATGAGCAGTTCTTC. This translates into CATSDRGRLTHNEQFF.

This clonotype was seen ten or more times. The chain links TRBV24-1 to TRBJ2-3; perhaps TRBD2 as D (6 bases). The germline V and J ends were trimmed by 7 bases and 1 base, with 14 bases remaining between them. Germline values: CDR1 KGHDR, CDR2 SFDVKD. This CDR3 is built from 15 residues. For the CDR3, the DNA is TGTGCCACCAGCGGAATATCTAGCGGCACAGATACGCAGTATTTT. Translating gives CATSGISSGTDTQYF.

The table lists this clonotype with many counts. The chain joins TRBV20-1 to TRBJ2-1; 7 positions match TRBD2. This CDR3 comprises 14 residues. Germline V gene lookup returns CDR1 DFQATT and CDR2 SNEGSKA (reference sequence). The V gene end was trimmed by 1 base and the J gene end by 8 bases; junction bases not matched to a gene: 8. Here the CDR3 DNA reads TGCAGTGCTAGAGCCCTAGCGGCGTGGGATGAGCAGTTCTTC. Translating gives CSARALAAWDEQFF.

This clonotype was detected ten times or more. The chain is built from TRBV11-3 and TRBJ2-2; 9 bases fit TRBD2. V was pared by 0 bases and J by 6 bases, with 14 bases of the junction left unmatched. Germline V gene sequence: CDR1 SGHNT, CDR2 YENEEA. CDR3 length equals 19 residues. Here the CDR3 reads CASSLDLLGGLALPGELFF. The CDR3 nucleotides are TGTGCCAGCAGCTTAGATCTTTTGGGGGGACTAGCCTTACCCGGGGAGCTGTTTTTT.

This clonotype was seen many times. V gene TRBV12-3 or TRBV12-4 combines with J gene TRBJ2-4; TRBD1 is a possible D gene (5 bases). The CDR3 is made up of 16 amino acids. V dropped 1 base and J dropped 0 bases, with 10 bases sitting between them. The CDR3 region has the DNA TGTGCCAGCAGTTTAGATGGGGCTGTAGCCAAAAACATTCAGTACTTC. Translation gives CASSLDGAVAKNIQYF.

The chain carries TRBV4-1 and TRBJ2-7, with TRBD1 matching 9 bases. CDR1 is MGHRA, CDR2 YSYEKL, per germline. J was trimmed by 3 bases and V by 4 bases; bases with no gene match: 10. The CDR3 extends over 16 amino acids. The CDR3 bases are TGCGCCAGCAGCCGCTCCGCCGGGACAGGGCTCTACGAGCAGTACTTC. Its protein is CASSRSAGTGLYEQYF.

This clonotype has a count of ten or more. The CDR3 DNA reads TGTGCCAGCTCACAAGGACAGGGGGCCTACGAGCAGTACTTC. Translating it yields CASSQGQGAYEQYF. The chain is built from TRBV18 and TRBJ2-7; 10 positions match TRBD1. There are 14 residues in the CDR3. V lost 4 bases to trimming and J lost 2 bases; unmatched junction nucleotides: 2. From germline, CDR1 is KGHSH and CDR2 LQKENI.

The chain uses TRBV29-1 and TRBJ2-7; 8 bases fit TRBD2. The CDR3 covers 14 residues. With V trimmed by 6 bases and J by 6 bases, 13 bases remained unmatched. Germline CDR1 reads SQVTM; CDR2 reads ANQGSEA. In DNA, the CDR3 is TGCAGCGTCGAACGGGCGGGGCTAGCGGGCGAGCAGTACTTC. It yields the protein CSVERAGLAGEQYF.

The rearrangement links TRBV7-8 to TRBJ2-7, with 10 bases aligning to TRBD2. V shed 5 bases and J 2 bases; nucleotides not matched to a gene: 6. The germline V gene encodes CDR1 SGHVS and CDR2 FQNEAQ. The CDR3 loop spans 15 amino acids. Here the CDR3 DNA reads TGTGCCAGCAGCGGGTGGCTAGCGGGAGCCTACGAGCAGTACTTC. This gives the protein CASSGWLAGAYEQYF. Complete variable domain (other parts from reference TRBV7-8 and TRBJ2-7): GAGVSQSPRYKVAKRGQDVALRCDPISGHVSLFWYQQALGQGPEFLTYFQNEAQLDKSGLPSDRFFAERPEGSVSTLKIQRTQQEDSAVYLCASSGWLAGAYEQYFGPGTRLTVT.